The 27 T cell receptor beta chains given below trace back to one sample, sequenced in a study of cytomegalovirus exposure and HLA in healthy donors. A multiplex PCR was run with 60 Vbeta primers and 13 Jbeta primers. Profiled with immunoSEQ multiplex PCR; TCRdb holds only in-frame clones, not every one. The sample carries around 230,000 clones, around 78% recorded once. The sample was PBMCs. Receptor source: a boy aged 5-17 years in good health and CMV-seronegative.

The chain uses TRBV9 and TRBJ1-1; TRBD1 is a possible D gene (6 bases). The CDR3 consists of 15 residues. CDR1 and CDR2 from the germline V gene are SGDLS and YYNGEE. With 6 bases removed from V and 0 bases from J, the gap between germline ends came to 15 bases. The CDR3 region is CASTSFGQMNTEAFF. The DNA of the CDR3 is TGTGCCAGCACCTCATTCGGACAGATGAACACTGAAGCTTTCTTT.

This clone was observed a single time. The chain joins TRBV7-9 to TRBJ2-1; the match to TRBD2 covers 9 bases. V trimming: 2 bases; J trimming: 6 bases; junction bases outside the gene matches: 8. Germline CDR1 SEHNR, CDR2 FQNEAQ (reference sequence). This CDR3 has 16 residues. Written as DNA, the CDR3 is TGTGCCAGCAGCTTACTCAACCTAGCGGGAACCAATGAGCAGTTCTTC. Amino acid sequence: CASSLLNLAGTNEQFF. The whole variable domain, filled in from reference TRBV7-9 and TRBJ2-1, reads DTGVSQNPRHKITKRGQNVTFRCDPISEHNRLYWYRQTLGQGPEFLTYFQNEAQLEKSRLLSDRFSAERPKGSFSTLEIQRTEQGDSAMYLCASSLLNLAGTNEQFFGPGTRLTVL.

The chain combines TRBV2 with TRBJ1-5, with TRBD1 matching over 8 bases. Germline V gene lookup returns CDR1 SNHLY and CDR2 FYNNEI. The ends lost 10 bases at V and 2 bases at J; junction bases unmatched: 16. The CDR3 is 17 residues long. This CDR3 reads CATRPSGGFVGNQPQHF. The CDR3 nucleotides read TGTGCCACCAGGCCCTCAGGGGGCTTTGTGGGCAATCAGCCCCAGCATTTT.

This rearrangement joins TRBV4-2 to TRBJ2-3; 11 bases align to TRBD2. Germline V CDR1 and CDR2: LGHNA, YNFKEQ. V was pared by 5 bases and J by 3 bases, with 19 bases of the junction left unmatched. The CDR3 is made up of 20 amino acids. CDR3 DNA sequence: TGTGCCAGCAGCTCCCCGACTAGCGGGATTTCCCCAAGCAGGACAGATACGCAGTATTTT. Protein product: CASSSPTSGISPSRTDTQYF.

This sequence joins TRBV6-5 and TRBJ1-1, with 10 bases matching TRBD1. This CDR3 is 15 amino acids long. The germline CDR1 and CDR2 sequences are MNHEY and SVGAGI. The V gene end was trimmed by 6 bases and the J gene end by 4 bases; junction bases not matched to a gene: 8. Here the CDR3 DNA reads TGTGCCAGCAGCCGGGGGGGGACAGGGGCCACTGAAGCTTTCTTT. Its protein product is CASSRGGTGATEAFF.

The chain recombines TRBV10-1 with TRBJ2-6; possible D gene TRBD2, 6 bases. V was clipped by 7 bases and J by 0 bases, with 22 bases between them. CDR1 and CDR2 from the germline V gene are WNHNN and SYGVQD (reference sequence). The CDR3 loop spans 19 amino acids. CDR3 nucleotides: TGCGCCAGCACCCCTCGGGGAGGACACAGGAGCTCTGGGGCCAACGTCCTGACTTTC. Translated, it gives CASTPRGGHRSSGANVLTF.

This clone was picked up one time. V is TRBV11-2 and J is TRBJ2-2; a possible D gene is TRBD2 (6 bases). There are 17 residues in the CDR3. Germline loops: CDR1 SGHAT, CDR2 FQNNGV. V was pared by 3 bases and J by 0 bases, with 14 bases between. In DNA form, the CDR3 reads TGTGCCAGCAGCTTTTTATCGCGGGACCCGAACACCGGGGAGCTGTTTTTT. Translated, it gives CASSFLSRDPNTGELFF. The full variable domain, in which reference TRBV11-2 and TRBJ2-2 provide the parts outside the CDR3, is EAGVAQSPRYKIIEKRQSVAFWCNPISGHATLYWYQQILGQGPKLLIQFQNNGVVDDSQLPKDRFSAERLKGVDSTLKIQPAKLEDSAVYLCASSFLSRDPNTGELFFGEGSRLTVL.

V gene TRBV30 combines with J gene TRBJ2-7; D might be TRBD2 (5 bases). The CDR3 spans 14 residues. Trimming pared 1 base from V and 6 bases from J, leaving 16 bases between. Germline values: CDR1 GTSNPN, CDR2 SVGIG (reference sequence). The CDR3 protein is CAWSAADGLLEQYF. The DNA of the CDR3 is TGTGCCTGGAGTGCAGCGGACGGACTCCTCGAGCAGTACTTC.

This clone has a single count. V and J are TRBV2 and TRBJ1-2; tentative D call: TRBD1 (6 bases). CDR1 is SNHLY and CDR2 is FYNNEI in the germline V gene. The CDR3 totals 13 residues. Trimming cost V 1 base and J 7 bases, with 10 bases left between them. The CDR3 is CASSEGGRSGYTF. The CDR3 DNA is TGTGCCAGCAGTGAAGGGGGGCGTTCTGGCTACACCTTC.

This chain uses TRBV5-1 with TRBJ2-7; D perhaps matches TRBD1 (5 bases). The V and J ends lost 4 bases and 2 bases respectively, with 13 bases between them. Per the germline V gene, CDR1 is SGHRS and CDR2 is YFSETQ. The CDR3 spans 14 residues. The CDR3 coding sequence is TGCGCCAGCAGCCCCTACCGACAGACCTACGAGCAGTACTTC. Protein sequence: CASSPYRQTYEQYF.

This clone turned up a few times. The rearrangement joins TRBV27 to TRBJ2-2; a weak D match, TRBD1 (6 bases). This CDR3 has 13 residues. The germline V gene encodes CDR1 MNHEY and CDR2 SMNVEV (reference sequence). The germline V and J ends were trimmed by 5 bases and 8 bases, with 12 bases remaining between them. The CDR3 here is CASSSSGTGELFF. The CDR3, as DNA: TGTGCCAGCAGTAGCTCAGGGACAGGGGAGCTGTTTTTT.

The rearrangement links TRBV13 to TRBJ2-7; the D gene is possibly TRBD1 (6 bases). Trimming removed 2 bases from V and 9 bases from J, with 11 bases in between. In germline, CDR1 is PRHDT, CDR2 FYEKMQ (reference sequence). CDR3 length: 12 amino acids. CDR3 nucleotide sequence: TGTGCCAGCAGCTTACCCAAGGGGGTGCAGTACTTC. Amino acids: CASSLPKGVQYF.

The chain uses TRBV5-8 and TRBJ1-2, with D unclear. V lost 3 bases to trimming and J lost 4 bases, with 22 bases between them. This CDR3 is built from 17 residues. The germline V gene has CDR1 SGHTS and CDR2 YDEGEE. CDR3 region: CASSSYFGERGFYGYTF. The CDR3 nucleotides are TGTGCCAGCAGCTCGTACTTCGGTGAAAGAGGTTTCTATGGCTACACCTTC.

V is TRBV6-5 and J is TRBJ1-4; no firm D call. Germline V gene data show CDR1 as MNHEY and CDR2 as SVGAGI. V lost 6 bases and J lost 6, with 11 bases in between. This CDR3 has 13 amino acids. CDR3 in DNA: TGTGCCAGCAGATGGGCAGAGTATGAAAAACTGTTTTTT. Translation: CASRWAEYEKLFF.

The chain has TRBV7-6 and TRBJ1-1; D ambiguous. With 5 bases removed from V and 1 base from J, the gap between germline ends came to 14 bases. There are 15 residues in the CDR3. Germline CDR1 and CDR2: SGHVS and FNYEAQ. Written as DNA, the CDR3 is TGTGCCAGCAGCCCCGATAGATTCGCGAACACTGAAGCTTTCTTT. It translates to CASSPDRFANTEAFF.

This chain links TRBV5-1 with TRBJ2-7; 7 bases map to TRBD1. With 4 bases clipped from V and 3 bases from J, the junction kept 4 bases outside the gene matches. The germline V gene has CDR1 SGHRS and CDR2 YFSETQ. The CDR3 consists of 13 residues. CDR3 nucleotides: TGCGCCAGCAGCCGGGACAGTAACTACGAGCAGTACTTC. Protein product: CASSRDSNYEQYF. Full variable domain (missing parts from reference TRBV5-1 and TRBJ2-7): KAGVTQTPRYLIKTRGQQVTLSCSPISGHRSVSWYQQTPGQGLQFLFEYFSETQRNKGNFPGRFSGRQFSNSRSEMNVSTLELGDSALYLCASSRDSNYEQYFGPGTRLTVT.

The V gene is TRBV11-2, the J gene TRBJ2-1, with unresolved D. V was cut by 0 bases and J by 5 bases, with 17 bases left in between. Germline lookup yields CDR1 SGHAT and CDR2 FQNNGV. The length of the CDR3 is 17 residues. This CDR3 is CASSLDLVLMPNNEQFF. The DNA for the CDR3 is TGTGCCAGCAGCTTAGATTTAGTTCTTATGCCTAACAATGAGCAGTTCTTC.

The V call is TRBV30, the J call TRBJ2-5; tentatively, D is TRBD1 (6 bases). The germline V gene has CDR1 GTSNPN and CDR2 SVGIG (reference sequence). This CDR3 is built from 11 residues. Trimming took off 3 bases at V and 11 bases at J, with 13 bases between the two ends. DNA for the CDR3: TGTGCCTGGAGCCGAGCAGGGGAGCAGTACTTC. This encodes CAWSRAGEQYF.

The chain uses TRBV6-1 and TRBJ1-5; D is possibly TRBD1 (5 bases). The germline V gene encodes CDR1 MNHNS and CDR2 SASEGT. The CDR3 is made up of 16 amino acids. Trimming shortened V by 1 base and J by 1 base, and 11 bases separated the two germline ends. In DNA form, the CDR3 reads TGTGCCAGCAGTGAAGACACAGGATGGAGCAATCAGCCCCAGCATTTT. The encoded protein is CASSEDTGWSNQPQHF.

Note on this clone: This sample includes further DNA sequences coding for the same CDR3. The rearrangement joins TRBV10-3 to TRBJ1-1; the D gene is possibly TRBD1 (5 bases). CDR1 ENHRY and CDR2 SYGVKD come from the germline V gene. V was pared by 4 bases and J by 0 bases, with 9 bases between. The CDR3 has 14 amino acids. CDR3 protein: CAISVTAMNTEAFF. CDR3 sequence (DNA): TGTGCCATCAGTGTGACAGCCATGAACACTGAAGCTTTCTTT.

The rearrangement links TRBV30 to TRBJ2-3; the match to TRBD2 covers 9 bases. The germline V gene has CDR1 GTSNPN and CDR2 SVGIG (reference sequence). V lost 0 bases and J lost 1; bases outside the gene matches: 5. This CDR3 is built from 16 residues. In DNA, the CDR3 is TGTGCCTGGAGTGTTGATGTAGCGGGGGGCACAGATACGCAGTATTTT. Translation: CAWSVDVAGGTDTQYF.

The chain has TRBV5-1 and TRBJ2-5, with 9 positions matching TRBD2. After removal of 0 bases from V and 3 bases from J, the junction contained 15 bases not matched to a gene. Germline V gives CDR1 SGHRS, CDR2 YFSETQ. The CDR3 sequence is 19 residues long. CDR3 in amino acids: CASSLDAHWERGVEETQYF. The CDR3 DNA follows: TGCGCCAGCAGCTTGGATGCCCATTGGGAGCGGGGGGTGGAAGAGACCCAGTACTTC.

For this clone: The sample holds other DNA sequences that translate to the same CDR3. The chain joins TRBV11-3 to TRBJ2-7; D remains unclear. The germline CDR1 and CDR2 sequences are SGHNT and YENEEA. This CDR3 spans 12 amino acids. The V and J ends lost 3 bases and 3 bases respectively, with 6 bases between them. As DNA, the CDR3 is TGTGCCAGCAGCTTGAACGGCTACGAGCAGTACTTC. The encoded protein is CASSLNGYEQYF.

The V call is TRBV11-3, the J call TRBJ1-1; 12 bases are shared with TRBD1. Trimming removed 8 bases from V and 11 bases from J; junction bases left unmatched: 3. This CDR3 comprises 11 residues. The germline V gene encodes CDR1 SGHNT and CDR2 YENEEA. CDR3: CASGTGGFAFF. The CDR3 bases are TGTGCCAGCGGGACAGGGGGCTTCGCTTTCTTT.

DNA of the CDR3: TGTGCCAGCAGCTTGGTCGGGGGACAGTCTTACGAGCAGTACTTC. The encoded protein is CASSLVGGQSYEQYF. The chain uses TRBV5-4 and TRBJ2-7; D may be TRBD1 (7 bases). The CDR3 spans 15 residues. Germline values: CDR1 SGHNT, CDR2 YYREEE (reference sequence). V lost 0 bases to trimming and J lost 4 bases, with 14 bases between them.

This chain uses TRBV6-7 with TRBJ2-7, with 11 bases fitting TRBD1. TRBV6-7 is recorded as an ORF, its role being uncertain. After removal of 2 bases from V and 7 bases from J, the junction contained 16 bases not matched to a gene. The CDR3 extends over 18 amino acids. The CDR3 is CASSYVGVLGQGACEQYF. The CDR3 DNA reads TGTGCCAGCAGTTACGTTGGGGTACTAGGACAGGGGGCTTGTGAGCAGTACTTC.

This chain uses TRBV20-1 with TRBJ2-3; the D is unclear. Germline V lookup: CDR1 DFQATT, CDR2 SNEGSKA (reference sequence). Trimming took 6 bases from V and 8 from J, leaving 12 bases between them. CDR3 length: 11 amino acids. The CDR3 DNA follows: TGCAGTGCCCCGCTACGTGCTACGCAGTATTTT. It is translated as CSAPLRATQYF.